The rows below give T cell receptor beta chains drawn from one sample of a study of control samples from healthy donors and cancer patients. The repertoire was sequenced with immunoSEQ multiplex PCR; TCRdb's copy has only in-frame clones and lacks some. The data hold over 150,000 clones, with under 95% observed a single time. Material for sequencing was blood. Every receptor here comes from a woman aged 18-29 years in good health. Each CDR3 is given with its conserved first and last residue. A D gene is named only where the DNA matches it firmly. Rows may omit the clone size; those that give it use once, few, many or a size class.

d_call j_call v_call clone_size cdr3_aa cdr3_nt
TRBD1 TRBJ2-7 TRBV5-1 . CASSYGQVYEQYF TGCGCCAGCAGCTACGGACAGGTATACGAGCAGTACTTC
. TRBJ2-7 TRBV29-1 . CSVEQGRHEQYF TGCAGCGTTGAACAGGGGAGACACGAGCAGTACTTC
. TRBJ2-2 TRBV5-1 few CASSSQRATGELFF TGCGCCAGCAGCTCTCAAAGGGCGACCGGGGAGCTGTTTTTT
. TRBJ1-5 TRBV7-8 once CASSPVLGRTDQPQHF TGTGCCAGCAGCCCTGTCCTAGGACGGACAGATCAGCCCCAGCATTTT
TRBD2 TRBJ2-7 TRBV29-1 . CSVSGGAGVQYF TGCAGCGTCTCGGGGGGGGCCGGCGTGCAGTACTTC
. TRBJ2-5 TRBV18 . CASSPDTAMGETQYF TGTGCCAGCTCACCCGACACGGCGATGGGGGAGACCCAGTACTTC
. TRBJ1-1 TRBV5-1 . CASSWSTMNTEAFF TGCGCCAGCAGCTGGTCGACTATGAACACTGAAGCTTTCTTT
TRBD2 TRBJ2-5 TRBV11-2 once CASSPRLAGAQETQYF TGTGCCAGCAGTCCTAGACTAGCGGGGGCCCAAGAGACCCAGTACTTC
. TRBJ2-6 TRBV5-5 . CASSLDLTSGANVLTF TGTGCCAGCAGCTTGGACTTAACCTCTGGGGCCAACGTCCTGACTTTC
. TRBJ1-4 TRBV11-3 . CASGDSLGEKLFF TGTGCCAGCGGAGATAGTTTAGGAGAAAAACTGTTTTTT
. TRBJ2-6 TRBV2 . CASTGGGRGITGANVLTF TGTGCCAGCACGGGGGGTGGCAGGGGGATTACTGGGGCCAACGTCCTGACTTTC
. TRBJ1-2 TRBV2 . CASIGPPGYGYTF TGTGCCAGCATCGGACCTCCGGGATATGGCTACACCTTC
. TRBJ2-5 TRBV9 . CASSVDRGGTQYF TGTGCCAGCAGCGTAGACAGAGGAGGGACCCAGTACTTC
TRBD2 TRBJ2-1 TRBV4-2 . CASSEELAGVGEQFF TGTGCCAGCAGCGAGGAACTAGCGGGAGTCGGTGAGCAGTTCTTC
TRBD1 TRBJ1-2 TRBV6-5 . CASSRTGENYGYTF TGTGCCAGCAGTCGGACAGGTGAAAACTATGGCTACACCTTC
. TRBJ2-1 TRBV12-5 . CASGVNSYNEQFF TGTGCTAGTGGGGTGAATTCCTACAATGAGCAGTTCTTC
TRBD2 TRBJ2-1 TRBV28 . CASSLPSSGRDEQFF TGTGCCAGCAGTTTGCCGTCTAGCGGGAGGGATGAGCAGTTCTTC
. TRBJ2-3 TRBV18 once CASSPTFTDTQYF TGTGCCAGCTCACCAACTTTCACAGATACGCAGTATTTT
TRBD1 TRBJ2-1 TRBV9 . CASSVDLGQGREQFF TGTGCCAGCAGCGTAGACCTTGGACAGGGGCGTGAGCAGTTCTTC
. TRBJ1-1 TRBV11-2 . CASRPGRAEAFF TGTGCCAGCAGACCGGGTCGCGCTGAAGCTTTCTTT
. TRBJ1-4 TRBV11-2 . CASTLGTGNEKLFF TGTGCCAGCACTCTCGGGACCGGTAATGAAAAACTGTTTTTT
. TRBJ2-7 TRBV6-2/TRBV6-3 . CASSSRRTVSYEQYF TGTGCCAGCAGTTCGCGGCGGACGGTCTCCTACGAGCAGTACTTC
. TRBJ2-7 TRBV5-1 . CASRRDSTPYEQYF TGCGCCAGCAGGCGGGACAGCACCCCCTACGAGCAGTACTTC
TRBD2 TRBJ2-2 TRBV11-2 . CASSFSGGRGTGELFF TGTGCCAGCAGCTTTAGCGGGGGGCGGGGCACCGGGGAGCTGTTTTTT
. TRBJ1-5 TRBV19 . CASRQTGVYSNQPQHF TGTGCCAGTAGGCAGACAGGAGTTTATAGCAATCAGCCCCAGCATTTT
. TRBJ1-5 TRBV6-5 . CASSRSLNQPQHF TGTGCCAGCAGTCGCTCCTTAAATCAGCCCCAGCATTTT
TRBD2 TRBJ2-1 TRBV4-2 . CASSQSTSGGLSYNEQFF TGTGCCAGCAGCCAATCTACTAGCGGGGGCCTCTCCTACAATGAGCAGTTCTTC
. TRBJ2-5 TRBV7-2 . CASIDYYRVGETQYF TGTGCCAGCATTGACTACTACAGGGTCGGGGAGACCCAGTACTTC
TRBD2 TRBJ2-3 TRBV5-1 . CASSLAGGALRADTQYF TGCGCCAGCAGCTTGGCCGGGGGGGCCTTACGCGCAGATACGCAGTATTTT
. TRBJ2-3 TRBV27 . CASSLYRGSTDTQYF TGTGCCAGCAGTTTATATCGGGGCAGCACAGATACGCAGTATTTT
. TRBJ1-4 TRBV27 . CASSSPRYNEKLFF TGTGCCAGCAGTTCCCCGAGATATAATGAAAAACTGTTTTTT
TRBD2 TRBJ2-2 TRBV7-9 . CASSSGLAGNTGELFF TGTGCCAGCAGCTCGGGACTAGCGGGAAACACCGGGGAGCTGTTTTTT
. TRBJ2-7 TRBV24-1 . CATSDPRGDSYEQYF TGTGCCACCAGTGACCCGAGGGGGGACTCCTACGAGCAGTACTTC
. TRBJ2-7 TRBV6-6 . CASSKLAGEQYF TGTGCCAGCAGCAAACTGGCCGGCGAGCAGTACTTC
. TRBJ2-3 TRBV6-2/TRBV6-3 . CASSYLRDTQYF TGTGCCAGCAGTTACCTTCGAGATACGCAGTATTTT
TRBD2 TRBJ2-3 TRBV5-1 . CASSFRGVDSTDTQYF TGCGCCAGCAGCTTTCGGGGGGTGGATAGCACAGATACGCAGTATTTT
TRBD2 TRBJ2-7 TRBV25-1 . CASSETGGLYEQYF TGTGCCAGCAGTGAAACGGGAGGGCTCTACGAGCAGTACTTC
. TRBJ1-1 TRBV16 . CASSQFDSSSTEAFF TGTGCCAGCAGCCAATTCGACAGTTCAAGCACTGAAGCTTTCTTT
. TRBJ2-2 TRBV4-2 . CASSQDTGRGQLNTGELFF TGTGCCAGCAGCCAAGATACAGGGAGGGGGCAGCTGAACACCGGGGAGCTGTTTTTT
. TRBJ1-3 TRBV10-3 . CAISDEVGAGGNTIYF TGTGCCATCAGTGATGAGGTGGGGGCGGGAGGAAACACCATATATTTT
TRBD1 TRBJ1-2 TRBV12-3/TRBV12-4 . CASSLGQGTGYTF TGTGCCAGCAGTCTCGGACAGGGGACTGGCTACACCTTC
. TRBJ2-5 TRBV2 . CASRSGETQYF TGTGCCAGCAGGAGTGGGGAGACCCAGTACTTC
. TRBJ2-4 TRBV3-1/TRBV3-2 . CASSQEDFPDIQYF TGTGCCAGCAGCCAAGAGGACTTTCCTGACATTCAGTACTTC
. TRBJ2-5 TRBV5-4 . CASSLAMGYQETQYF TGTGCCAGCAGCTTGGCTATGGGGTACCAAGAGACCCAGTACTTC
. TRBJ1-4 TRBV5-1 . CASTEEPMNQKLFF TGCGCCAGCACGGAGGAGCCAATGAATCAAAAACTGTTTTTT
. TRBJ2-1 TRBV27 once CASRNERASYNEQFF TGTGCCAGCAGGAACGAGCGGGCCTCCTACAATGAGCAGTTCTTC
TRBD2 TRBJ2-3 TRBV15 . CATSVGGVTDTQYF TGTGCCACCAGCGTCGGGGGGGTGACAGATACGCAGTATTTT
TRBD1 TRBJ1-6 TRBV5-6 . CASSLGTVNSPLHF TGTGCCAGCAGCCTGGGGACAGTAAATTCACCCCTCCACTTT
TRBD2 TRBJ2-2 TRBV6-4 . CASSDSGQRESSRNTGELFF TGTGCCAGCAGTGACTCGGGCCAGCGGGAATCAAGCCGGAACACCGGGGAGCTGTTTTTT
. TRBJ2-7 TRBV6-5 . CASSPTAYEQYF TGTGCCAGCAGCCCGACAGCCTACGAGCAGTACTTC
TRBD1 TRBJ2-4 TRBV3-1/TRBV3-2 . CASSQEDRGYKNIQYF TGTGCCAGCAGCCAAGAGGACAGGGGTTACAAAAACATTCAGTACTTC
. TRBJ1-3 TRBV11-2 . CASSFGGSGNTIYF TGTGCCAGCAGCTTTGGCGGGTCTGGAAACACCATATATTTT
TRBD1 TRBJ1-2 TRBV5-4 . CASSPLGQGANYGYTF TGTGCCAGCAGCCCACTTGGACAGGGGGCCAACTATGGCTACACCTTC
. TRBJ2-3 TRBV7-9 . CASSSAPDTQYF TGTGCCAGCAGCTCGGCACCAGATACGCAGTATTTT
TRBD1 TRBJ1-5 TRBV6-5 . CASSSGTGLNQPQHF TGTGCCAGCAGTTCCGGGACAGGGCTCAATCAGCCCCAGCATTTT
TRBD2 TRBJ2-7 TRBV5-4 . CASSPGTSVVYEQYF TGTGCCAGCAGCCCCGGGACTAGCGTCGTCTACGAGCAGTACTTC
. TRBJ1-1 TRBV7-9 . CASSLTVNTEAFF TGTGCCAGCAGCTTGACAGTAAACACTGAAGCTTTCTTT